This T cell receptor beta chain was captured in a study of identical twins. TCRdb passed the 5' RACE reads through MiXCR, listing each CDR3 protein once. Among 410,000 or so distinct CDR3 sequences, roughly 18% were seen once, and the ten largest hold less than 15%. The CDR3 consists of 17 residues. Germline CDR1 SEHNR, CDR2 FQNEAQ (reference sequence). Trimming took off 5 bases at V and 0 bases at J, with 16 bases between the two ends. In this sample, this clonotype turned up many times. The sample comprised naive T cells sorted from blood. The clonotype was recovered from a man in his forties or fifties in good health. The rearrangement uses TRBV7-9 and TRBJ2-2; D may match TRBD1 or TRBD2 (5 bases each). CDR3 in DNA: TGTGCCAGCAGCCCTCTGCGAGGGGTTTCGAACACCGGGGAGCTGTTTTTT. This encodes CASSPLRGVSNTGELFF.